Below, 27 T cell receptor beta chains from the same sample are listed, as sequenced in a study of T cell responses to AZD1222 COVID-19 vaccine. This table comes from immunoSEQ multiplex PCR, and its TCRdb copy is limited to in-frame clones, with some not included. The sample has about 150,000 clones, roughly 90% seen once. The sequencing used peripheral blood, collected on day 0 of AZD1222 vaccination. These receptors all stem from an adult in good health.

This clone is a singleton in its sample. The chain has TRBV28 and TRBJ1-3, with D perhaps TRBD1 (6 bases). CDR3 length equals 20 residues. CDR1 MDHEN and CDR2 SYDVKM come from the germline V gene. Trimming pared 4 bases from V and 0 bases from J, leaving 25 bases between. The CDR3 nucleotides read TGTGCCAGCAGTTCAATATCCCCCCTAGGACAGCGTAACTCTGGAAACACCATATATTTT. This encodes CASSSISPLGQRNSGNTIYF.

The chain uses TRBV29-1 and TRBJ1-1, with a possible D match to TRBD1 (6 bases). The CDR3 covers 14 residues. The germline V gene encodes CDR1 SQVTM and CDR2 ANQGSEA. Trimming took off 5 bases at V and 1 base at J, with 14 bases between the two ends. The CDR3 region is CSVRRGAGNTEAFF. Written as DNA, the CDR3 is TGCAGCGTTAGACGGGGGGCTGGGAACACTGAAGCTTTCTTT.

This clone was detected a few times. The chain links TRBV19 to TRBJ2-1; possible D gene TRBD1, 6 bases. There are 13 residues in the CDR3. Germline CDR1 and CDR2: LNHDA and SQIVND (reference sequence). V lost 4 bases and J 5 bases, leaving 9 bases between the germline ends. CDR3 loop: CASSKRTDNEQFF. The CDR3 DNA sequence: TGTGCCAGTAGTAAAAGGACAGACAATGAGCAGTTCTTC.

The V and J genes are TRBV4-1 and TRBJ1-1; weak D call: TRBD1 (5 bases). V lost 4 bases to trimming and J lost 6 bases, with 24 bases between them. The germline V gene encodes CDR1 MGHRA and CDR2 YSYEKL. The CDR3 is 17 amino acids. CDR3 sequence (DNA): TGCGCCAGCAGCCTTCGCCAGGGCCCGCGAGGGGCTGCTGAAGCTTTCTTT. It yields the protein CASSLRQGPRGAAEAFF.

The chain uses TRBV12-3 or TRBV12-4 and TRBJ1-1; D not resolved. CDR3 length: 13 amino acids. Trimming stripped 1 base from V and 6 bases from J, with 9 bases between. CDR3 amino acids: CASSLGPWAEAFF. CDR3 coding DNA: TGTGCCAGCAGTTTAGGGCCGTGGGCTGAAGCTTTCTTT.

The rearrangement joins TRBV6-5 to TRBJ2-7; D gene unclear. Trimming took off 5 bases at V and 4 bases at J, with 18 bases between the two ends. CDR1 and CDR2 (germline): MNHEY, SVGAGI. CDR3 length equals 15 residues. The CDR3 reads CASSTGPQAIYEQYF. The CDR3 nucleotides read TGTGCCAGCAGTACGGGCCCCCAGGCTATATACGAGCAGTACTTC.

The genes are TRBV11-2 and TRBJ1-1; tentative D call: TRBD1 (5 bases). This CDR3 has 13 residues. CDR1 SGHAT and CDR2 FQNNGV come from the germline V gene. Trimming stripped 0 bases from V and 11 bases from J, with 13 bases between. The CDR3 sequence: CASSLDFNRIAFF. CDR3 coding DNA: TGTGCCAGCAGCTTAGATTTTAACAGGATTGCTTTCTTT.

CDR3 DNA: TGTGCCAGCAGCTTAATGCCTGCGGGACTAGCGGGGGGAGAAGGTTACGAGCAGTACTTC. Translation gives CASSLMPAGLAGGEGYEQYF. This rearrangement joins TRBV7-3 to TRBJ2-7, with TRBD2 identical over 15 bases. With V trimmed by 1 base and J by 4 bases, 14 bases remained unmatched. The CDR3 contains 20 residues. Germline-derived CDR1 and CDR2 are SGHTA and FQGTGA.

The CDR3 DNA follows: TGTGCCACCGCAAGCACAGATACGCAGTATTTT. The encoded protein is CATASTDTQYF. The chain links TRBV15 to TRBJ2-3; D is unresolved. With 8 bases removed from V and 0 bases from J, the gap between germline ends came to 3 bases. The length of the CDR3 is 11 residues. Germline CDR1 LNHNV, CDR2 YYDKDF (reference sequence).

J is TRBJ2-7 and V is TRBV19; tentatively, D is TRBD1 (6 bases). The CDR3 contains 14 residues. Per germline, CDR1 LNHDA and CDR2 SQIVND (reference sequence). Deletions cut 7 bases from V and 2 bases from J, with 15 bases between. CDR3 region: CASTPLDRPYEQYF. In DNA form, the CDR3 reads TGTGCCAGTACCCCGCTGGACAGACCCTACGAGCAGTACTTC. Supplemented by reference TRBV19 and TRBJ2-7, the full variable domain reads DGGITQSPKYLFRKEGQNVTLSCEQNLNHDAMYWYRQDPGQGLRLIYYSQIVNDFQKGDIAEGYSVSREKKESFPLTVTSAQKNPTAFYLCASTPLDRPYEQYFGPGTRLTVT.

Only one count was recorded for this clone. The J gene is TRBJ2-5, the V gene TRBV9; 13 positions agree with TRBD2. Trimming at V came to 4 bases and at J to 5 bases, leaving 11 bases not matched to a gene. Germline V CDR1 and CDR2: SGDLS, YYNGEE. CDR3 length equals 17 residues. CDR3 in DNA: TGTGCCAGCAGCCCTGGGGAGGGACTAGCGGGGTGGGAGACCCAGTACTTC. This sequence encodes CASSPGEGLAGWETQYF.

The chain uses TRBV9 and TRBJ1-1; maybe TRBD1 (6 bases). Germline V CDR1 and CDR2: SGDLS, YYNGEE. The CDR3 has 15 residues. Trimming took off 5 bases at V and 2 bases at J, with 16 bases between the two ends. The CDR3 sequence: CASRRTGDINTEAFF. CDR3 bases: TGTGCCAGCAGGAGAACGGGGGACATTAACACTGAAGCTTTCTTT. The full variable domain, completed using reference TRBV9 and TRBJ1-1, is DSGVTQTPKHLITATGQRVTLRCSPRSGDLSVYWYQQSLDQGLQFLIQYYNGEERAKGNILERFSAQQFPDLHSELNLSSLELGDSALYFCASRRTGDINTEAFFGQGTRLTVV.

This chain joins TRBV5-1 and TRBJ1-4; TRBD1 matches at 9 bases. The CDR3 is 15 amino acids. CDR1 and CDR2 from the germline V gene are SGHRS and YFSETQ. The ends lost 0 bases at V and 7 bases at J; junction bases unmatched: 4. The CDR3 coding sequence is TGCGCCAGCAGCTTGGGCCGGGACAGGGCTGAAAAACTGTTTTTT. It encodes CASSLGRDRAEKLFF.

This rearrangement joins TRBV30 to TRBJ1-5, with 7 nucleotides matching TRBD1. Germline CDR1 GTSNPN, CDR2 SVGIG (reference sequence). The CDR3 length is 19 residues. Trimming cost V 0 bases and J 0 bases; bases outside gene matches: 14. The CDR3, as DNA: TGTGCCTGGAGTGTGGGGAGAGGACAGGAAGCATATAGCAATCAGCCCCAGCATTTT. Its translation is CAWSVGRGQEAYSNQPQHF. Full variable domain (rest looked up from reference TRBV30 and TRBJ1-5): SQTIHQWPATLVQPVGSPLSLECTVEGTSNPNLYWYRQAAGRGLQLLFYSVGIGQISSEVPQNLSASRPQDRQFILSSKKLLLSDSGFYLCAWSVGRGQEAYSNQPQHFGDGTRLSIL.

This chain joins TRBV27 and TRBJ1-6, with 10 bases lining up with TRBD1. The CDR3 loop spans 17 amino acids. Germline-derived CDR1 and CDR2 are MNHEY and SMNVEV (reference sequence). V trimming: 5 bases; J trimming: 8 bases; junction bases outside the gene matches: 12. The CDR3 protein is CASSLLGTGEVDSPLHF. CDR3 nucleotide sequence: TGTGCCAGCAGTCTCTTAGGGACAGGGGAAGTTGATTCACCCCTCCACTTT.

The CDR3 region has the DNA TGCGCCAGCAGCCCCACCCTATCTGGAAACACCATATATTTT. This translates into CASSPTLSGNTIYF. The chain combines TRBV5-1 with TRBJ1-3; D uncertain. This CDR3 region has 14 residues. V was pared by 4 bases and J by 1 base, with 9 bases between. The germline CDR1 and CDR2 sequences are SGHRS and YFSETQ.

This clone was seen a handful of times. The gene calls are TRBV3-1 (or the pseudogene TRBV3-2) and TRBJ1-2, with D perhaps TRBD1 (5 bases). Germline assignment: CDR1 LGHDT and CDR2 YNNKEL (reference sequence). This CDR3 contains 14 residues. V lost 3 bases and J 4 bases, leaving 12 bases between the germline ends. CDR3 DNA sequence: TGTGCCAGCAGCCATACGGACCAGGGCTATGGCTACACCTTC. It specifies CASSHTDQGYGYTF.

J is TRBJ2-3 and V is TRBV6-2 or TRBV6-3, with D perhaps matching TRBD2 (5 bases). CDR1 MNHEY and CDR2 SVGEGT come from the germline V gene. This CDR3 comprises 16 residues. The V end was cut by 5 bases, the J end by 2 bases, with 17 bases between. The CDR3 loop is CASSRTSLGTTDTQYF. The CDR3 DNA follows: TGTGCCAGCAGTAGAACCTCACTAGGAACCACAGATACGCAGTATTTT.

The rearrangement joins TRBV24-1 to TRBJ2-1; D possibly corresponds to TRBD2 (6 bases). The V end was cut by 4 bases, the J end by 2 bases, with 11 bases between. The CDR3 has 15 residues. Germline CDR1 is KGHDR and CDR2 is SFDVKD. The CDR3 loop reads CATSDPVAAYNEQFF. CDR3 bases: TGTGCCACCAGTGACCCTGTAGCGGCCTACAATGAGCAGTTCTTC.

The chain is built from TRBV7-2 and TRBJ2-5; D is unresolved. This CDR3 has 12 amino acids. The V gene lost 2 bases and the J gene lost 9 bases, with 10 bases spanning the gap. Germline V gene lookup returns CDR1 SGHTA and CDR2 FQGNSA. For the CDR3, the DNA is TGTGCCAGCAGCTTATCGCGGAGACCCCAGTACTTC. It is translated as CASSLSRRPQYF.

This rearrangement joins TRBV30 to TRBJ2-2; D is uncertain. With 0 bases removed from V and 6 bases from J, the gap between germline ends came to 2 bases. This CDR3 region has 11 residues. From germline, CDR1 is GTSNPN and CDR2 SVGIG (reference sequence). The CDR3 spells CAWSVPGELFF. CDR3 bases: TGTGCCTGGAGTGTACCCGGGGAGCTGTTTTTT.

The gene calls are TRBV9 and TRBJ1-2, with TRBD1 matching 9 bases. V was pared by 3 bases and J by 8 bases, with 2 bases of the junction left unmatched. CDR1 and CDR2 from the germline V gene are SGDLS and YYNGEE. The CDR3 totals 12 residues. The CDR3 spells CASSGDRGGYTF. CDR3 in DNA: TGTGCCAGCAGCGGAGACAGGGGGGGCTACACCTTC.

J is TRBJ1-1 and V is TRBV5-6; D is undetermined. This CDR3 has 14 residues. V shed 3 bases and J shed 6 bases, with 15 bases lying between them. The germline CDR1 and CDR2 sequences are SGHDT and YYEEEE. CDR3 in DNA: TGTGCCAGCAGCTCGACCCCTGCCTACGCTGAAGCTTTCTTT. It yields the protein CASSSTPAYAEAFF.

CDR3: CASSLTTGGARRTDTQYF. CDR3 nucleotide sequence: TGTGCCAGCAGCTTAACCACAGGGGGCGCGAGGAGAACAGATACGCAGTATTTT. This chain links TRBV7-6 with TRBJ2-3, with 9 bases that match TRBD1. Per germline, CDR1 SGHVS and CDR2 FNYEAQ. With V trimmed by 2 bases and J by 3 bases, 12 bases remained unmatched. CDR3 length: 18 amino acids.

This clone was detected once. The gene calls are TRBV27 and TRBJ2-7, with D unclear. The V end was cut by 5 bases, the J end by 7 bases, with 9 bases between. This CDR3 is 11 amino acids long. Germline assignment: CDR1 MNHEY and CDR2 SMNVEV (reference sequence). CDR3 sequence reads: CASSPPAEQYF. CDR3 sequence (DNA): TGTGCCAGCAGTCCCCCTGCTGAGCAGTACTTC.

The chain is built from TRBV7-2 and TRBJ2-4; D is possibly TRBD2 (6 bases). Germline assignment: CDR1 SGHTA and CDR2 FQGNSA. The CDR3 consists of 17 residues. V was cut by 5 bases and J by 0 bases, with 17 bases left in between. This CDR3 reads CASSPPREQIAKNIQYF. CDR3 in DNA: TGTGCCAGCAGCCCTCCGCGGGAACAGATAGCCAAAAACATTCAGTACTTC.

This sequence joins TRBV5-1 and TRBJ1-5; no clear D gene. The CDR3 length is 13 residues. V dropped 0 bases and J dropped 7 bases, with 8 bases sitting between them. The germline V gene encodes CDR1 SGHRS and CDR2 YFSETQ. The CDR3 sequence: CASSLGPAQPQHF. Here the CDR3 DNA reads TGCGCCAGCAGCTTGGGACCAGCCCAGCCCCAGCATTTT. Full variable domain (rest looked up from reference TRBV5-1 and TRBJ1-5): KAGVTQTPRYLIKTRGQQVTLSCSPISGHRSVSWYQQTPGQGLQFLFEYFSETQRNKGNFPGRFSGRQFSNSRSEMNVSTLELGDSALYLCASSLGPAQPQHFGDGTRLSIL.